The 3 T cell receptor beta chains presented below share a single source sample, sequenced in a study of T-cell memory formation after mild COVID-19. TCRdb passed the 5' RACE reads through MiXCR, listing each CDR3 protein once. The sample yields 150,000 or so distinct CDR3 sequences, more than 14% seen once. The material sequenced was PBMCs or a T cell subset sorted from them (not recorded which). The origin of the receptors is an adult woman who had mild COVID-19 (a few samples of this study predate the infection). Cell type and time point are not known.

This clonotype was observed at least ten times. J is TRBJ2-5 and V is TRBV4-1, with 7 bases aligning to TRBD2. Germline CDR1 MGHRA, CDR2 YSYEKL. The V segment lost 0 bases and the J segment 4 bases; nucleotides outside the gene matches: 2. The CDR3 contains 14 residues. CDR3 protein: CASSQDPGGETQYF. The CDR3 bases are TGCGCCAGCAGCCAAGATCCGGGGGGAGAGACCCAGTACTTC.

There are a few counts of this clonotype. The chain carries TRBV29-1 and TRBJ1-2; D call uncertain. Germline-derived CDR1 and CDR2 are SQVTM and ANQGSEA. There are 13 residues in the CDR3. V was shortened by 3 bases and J by 8 bases, with 16 bases between the two germline ends. The CDR3 DNA follows: TGCAGCGTTGACGGTGGAGCGGCCGGGGGCTACACCTTC. Encoded protein: CSVDGGAAGGYTF. The full variable domain, with the rest looked up from reference TRBV29-1 and TRBJ1-2, is SAVISQKPSRDICQRGTSLTIQCQVDSQVTMMFWYRQQPGQSLTLIATANQGSEATYESGFVIDKFPISRPNLTFSTLTVSNMSPEDSSIYLCSVDGGAAGGYTFGSGTRLTVV.

The chain is built from TRBV10-3 and TRBJ2-5, with 13 bases fitting TRBD2. CDR1 is ENHRY and CDR2 is SYGVKD in the germline V gene. V lost 2 bases and J lost 3; bases outside the gene matches: 6. This CDR3 spans 17 amino acids. This CDR3 is CAISETGTSGAKETQYF. CDR3 bases: TGTGCCATCAGTGAGACAGGGACTAGCGGGGCCAAAGAGACCCAGTACTTC.